This T cell receptor beta chain was recorded in a study of tumor-infiltrating lymphocytes in primary liver carcinoma. From unsorted bulk tissue weighing about 17-30 mg, DNA and RNA were co-extracted. As concerns this clonotype: The germline gene is not matched at one end of the junction; a read error may be the cause.

Total RNA amounting to around 530 ng was the source from which TCR beta cDNA was made with a constant-region primer. Each TCR beta library was derived from three nested multiplex PCR rounds that employed slightly modified ARM-PCR. The first two PCR rounds used TRBV1-TRBV30 primers with a Cbeta primer, 10 cycles each. TCRdb passed the multiplex PCR reads through MiXCR, listing each CDR3 protein once. Here the sample spans approximately 100,000 distinct CDR3 sequences, around two thirds being singletons. The germline V gene has CDR1 SGHNT and CDR2 YENEEA. The CDR3 consists of 14 residues. Sequencing input: liver tumor tissue from sampling region 2. Subset noted: tumor region T2, inferior pole. J is TRBJ2-7 and V is TRBV11-3; either TRBD1 or TRBD2 may fit D (6 bases each). The sequence came from a woman aged 60-70 years with primary liver carcinoma and hepatitis B virus infection. The CDR3 spells CASGTGASSYEQYF. CDR3 in DNA: TGTGCCAGCGGCACGGGGGCAAGCTCCTACGAGCAGTATTTC.